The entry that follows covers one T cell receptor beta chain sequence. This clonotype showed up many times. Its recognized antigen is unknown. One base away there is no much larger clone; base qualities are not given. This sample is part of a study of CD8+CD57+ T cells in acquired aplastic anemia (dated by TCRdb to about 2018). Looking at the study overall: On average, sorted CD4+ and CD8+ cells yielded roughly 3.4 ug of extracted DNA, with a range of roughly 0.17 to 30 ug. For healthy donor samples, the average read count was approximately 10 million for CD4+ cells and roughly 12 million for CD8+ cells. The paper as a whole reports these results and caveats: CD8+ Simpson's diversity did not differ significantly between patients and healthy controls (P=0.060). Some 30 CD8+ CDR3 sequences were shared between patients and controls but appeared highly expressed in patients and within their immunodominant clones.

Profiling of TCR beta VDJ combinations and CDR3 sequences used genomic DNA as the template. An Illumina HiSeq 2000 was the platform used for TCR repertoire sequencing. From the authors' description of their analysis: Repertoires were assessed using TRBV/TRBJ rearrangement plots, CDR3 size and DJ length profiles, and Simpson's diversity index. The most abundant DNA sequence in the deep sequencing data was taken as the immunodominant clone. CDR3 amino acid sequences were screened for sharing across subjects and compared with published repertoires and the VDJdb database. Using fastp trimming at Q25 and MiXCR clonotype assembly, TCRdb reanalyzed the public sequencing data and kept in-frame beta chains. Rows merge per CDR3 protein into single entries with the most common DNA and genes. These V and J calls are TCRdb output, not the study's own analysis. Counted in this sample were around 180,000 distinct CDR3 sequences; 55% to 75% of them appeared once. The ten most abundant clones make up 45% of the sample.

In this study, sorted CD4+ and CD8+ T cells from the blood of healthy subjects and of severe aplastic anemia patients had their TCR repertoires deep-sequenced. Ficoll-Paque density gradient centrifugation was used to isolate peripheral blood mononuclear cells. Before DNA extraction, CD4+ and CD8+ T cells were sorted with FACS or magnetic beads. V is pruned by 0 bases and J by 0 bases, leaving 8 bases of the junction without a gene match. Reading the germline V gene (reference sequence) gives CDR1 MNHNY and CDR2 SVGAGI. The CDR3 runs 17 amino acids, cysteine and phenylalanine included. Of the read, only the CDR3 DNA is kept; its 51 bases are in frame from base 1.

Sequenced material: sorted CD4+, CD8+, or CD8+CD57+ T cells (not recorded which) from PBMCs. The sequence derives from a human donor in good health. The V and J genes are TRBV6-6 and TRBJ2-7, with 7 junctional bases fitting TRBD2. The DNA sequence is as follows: TGTGCCAGCAGTTACTCGACTAGCAGCAGGAGCTCCTACGAGCAGTACTTC. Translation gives CASSYSTSSRSSYEQYF.